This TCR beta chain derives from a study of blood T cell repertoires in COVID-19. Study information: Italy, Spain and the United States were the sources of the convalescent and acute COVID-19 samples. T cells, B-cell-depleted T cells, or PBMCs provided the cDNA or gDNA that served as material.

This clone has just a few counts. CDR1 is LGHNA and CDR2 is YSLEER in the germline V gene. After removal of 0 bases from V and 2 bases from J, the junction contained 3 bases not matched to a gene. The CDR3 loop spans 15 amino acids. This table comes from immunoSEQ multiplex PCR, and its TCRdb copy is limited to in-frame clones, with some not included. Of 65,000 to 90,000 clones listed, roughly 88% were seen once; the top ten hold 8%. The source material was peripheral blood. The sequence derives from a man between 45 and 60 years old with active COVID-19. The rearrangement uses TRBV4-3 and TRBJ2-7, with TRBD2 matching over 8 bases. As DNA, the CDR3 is TGCGCCAGCAGCCAAGAGGGCGGGAGGACCTACGAGCAGTACTTC. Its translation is CASSQEGGRTYEQYF.